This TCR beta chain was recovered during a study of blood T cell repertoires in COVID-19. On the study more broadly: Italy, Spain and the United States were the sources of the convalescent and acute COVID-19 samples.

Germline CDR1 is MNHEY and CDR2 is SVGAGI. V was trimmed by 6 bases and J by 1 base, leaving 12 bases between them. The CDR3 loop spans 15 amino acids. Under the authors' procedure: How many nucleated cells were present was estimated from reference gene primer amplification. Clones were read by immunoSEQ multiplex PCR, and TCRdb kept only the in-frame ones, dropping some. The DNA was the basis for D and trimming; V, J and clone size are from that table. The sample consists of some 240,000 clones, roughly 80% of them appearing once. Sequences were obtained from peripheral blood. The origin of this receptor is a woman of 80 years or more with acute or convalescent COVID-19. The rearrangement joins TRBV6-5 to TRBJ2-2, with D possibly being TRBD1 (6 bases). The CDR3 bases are TGTGCCAGCAGGAGGGGGTCCGTGAACACCGGGGAGCTGTTTTTT. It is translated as CASRRGSVNTGELFF.